These T cell receptor beta chains were read from a single sample in a study of blood T cell repertoires in COVID-19. The table came from immunoSEQ multiplex PCR; TCRdb's copy has only in-frame clones and leaves some out. This sample has 130,000 to 150,000 clones, with approximately 86% found just once. Sequences were obtained from peripheral blood. The receptors originated from a man in his 70s with acute or convalescent COVID-19. Both conserved end residues are part of each CDR3. A D gene is named only where the DNA matches it firmly. Expanded clones get a size class; other rows say once, few or many, or leave the size out.

D gene: -
J gene: TRBJ2-1
V gene: TRBV5-1
clone size: -
CDR3 DNA: TGCGCCAGCAGCTTGGGCGGGTTTCCTCCAGGTGAGCAGTTCTTC
CDR3 protein: CASSLGGFPPGEQFF

D gene: TRBD2
J gene: TRBJ2-2
V gene: TRBV3-1/TRBV3-2
clone size: -
CDR3 DNA: TGTGCCAGCAAGTTAGCGGGGGTGAACACCGGGGAGCTGTTTTTT
CDR3 protein: CASKLAGVNTGELFF

D gene: -
J gene: TRBJ2-5
V gene: TRBV11-2
clone size: -
CDR3 DNA: TGTGCCAGCAGCTTAGTTGGGGGGGCGGAAGAGACCCAGTACTTC
CDR3 protein: CASSLVGGAEETQYF

D gene: TRBD2
J gene: TRBJ2-2
V gene: TRBV18
clone size: -
CDR3 DNA: TGTGCCAGCTCACGACTAGCGGATAACACCGGGGAGCTGTTTTTT
CDR3 protein: CASSRLADNTGELFF

D gene: TRBD1
J gene: TRBJ1-5
V gene: TRBV20-1
clone size: -
CDR3 DNA: TGCAGTGCTAGTAACACAGGGGGCGTCGGGCCCCAGCATTTT
CDR3 protein: CSASNTGGVGPQHF

D gene: -
J gene: TRBJ2-3
V gene: TRBV18
clone size: -
CDR3 DNA: TGTGCCAGCAATAAACCCCAGGGTGATACGCAGTATTTT
CDR3 protein: CASNKPQGDTQYF

D gene: -
J gene: TRBJ1-5
V gene: TRBV7-4
clone size: -
CDR3 DNA: TGTGCCAGCAGCCCCCTCTTCGGTTGGGACTTAAATCAGCCCCAGCATTTT
CDR3 protein: CASSPLFGWDLNQPQHF

D gene: -
J gene: TRBJ1-5
V gene: TRBV28
clone size: -
CDR3 DNA: TGTGCCATAGGGTTGGGGGGTCGGAATCAGCCCCAGCATTTT
CDR3 protein: CAIGLGGRNQPQHF

D gene: -
J gene: TRBJ2-1
V gene: TRBV5-4
clone size: -
CDR3 DNA: TGTGCCAGCACTCAAACAGCCATTACCTCCTACAATGAGCAGTTCTTC
CDR3 protein: CASTQTAITSYNEQFF

D gene: -
J gene: TRBJ2-7
V gene: TRBV11-2
clone size: few
CDR3 DNA: TGTGCCAGCAGCCCTTTTAGCTCCTACGAGCAGTACTTC
CDR3 protein: CASSPFSSYEQYF

D gene: -
J gene: TRBJ1-3
V gene: TRBV18
clone size: -
CDR3 DNA: TGTGCCAGCTCACCACGGGGCGACTCTGGAAACACCATATATTTT
CDR3 protein: CASSPRGDSGNTIYF

D gene: -
J gene: TRBJ2-6
V gene: TRBV13
clone size: -
CDR3 DNA: TGTGCCAGCAGCTTCGGAGACTCTGGGGCCAACGTCCTGACTTTC
CDR3 protein: CASSFGDSGANVLTF

D gene: TRBD2
J gene: TRBJ2-3
V gene: TRBV7-2
clone size: -
CDR3 DNA: TGTGCCAGCAGCTTACTCCTAGCGGGGCGGAGGGGCACAGATACGCAGTATTTT
CDR3 protein: CASSLLLAGRRGTDTQYF

D gene: -
J gene: TRBJ1-1
V gene: TRBV19
clone size: -
CDR3 DNA: TGTGCCAGTAGTATAAGGGGGAACACTGAAGCTTTCTTT
CDR3 protein: CASSIRGNTEAFF

D gene: -
J gene: TRBJ1-3
V gene: TRBV6-1
clone size: -
CDR3 DNA: TGTGCCAGCAGTGACGCAGGCAGCGGCTCTGGAAACACCATATATTTT
CDR3 protein: CASSDAGSGSGNTIYF

D gene: TRBD1
J gene: TRBJ2-3
V gene: TRBV5-1
clone size: -
CDR3 DNA: TGCGCCAGCAGCCCTTTGGGGACAGGGCTTTATACGCAGTATTTT
CDR3 protein: CASSPLGTGLYTQYF

D gene: -
J gene: TRBJ1-2
V gene: TRBV12-2
clone size: -
CDR3 DNA: TGTGCAAGTCGCCCTGGGTGGCGCGACAGCAACTATGGCTACACCTTC
CDR3 protein: CASRPGWRDSNYGYTF

D gene: -
J gene: TRBJ1-6
V gene: TRBV6-5
clone size: -
CDR3 DNA: TGTGCCAGCAGTTCGAATCCACAGTATAATTCACCCCTCCACTTT
CDR3 protein: CASSSNPQYNSPLHF

D gene: TRBD2
J gene: TRBJ2-3
V gene: TRBV19
clone size: once
CDR3 DNA: TGTGCCAGTAGTTCCCGGACTAGCGGGAGGGGAGATACGCAGTATTTT
CDR3 protein: CASSSRTSGRGDTQYF

D gene: -
J gene: TRBJ1-1
V gene: TRBV5-1
clone size: -
CDR3 DNA: TGCGCCAGCAGCTTGGGGAGGGTCCCGATGGGAGCTTTCTTT
CDR3 protein: CASSLGRVPMGAFF

D gene: -
J gene: TRBJ1-1
V gene: TRBV18
clone size: -
CDR3 DNA: TGTGCCAGCTCACCGCCCGACACAATGAACACTGAAGCTTTCTTT
CDR3 protein: CASSPPDTMNTEAFF

D gene: TRBD1
J gene: TRBJ1-2
V gene: TRBV19
clone size: -
CDR3 DNA: TGTGCCAGTATCCTCGGACAGGGGGACTATGGCTACACCTTC
CDR3 protein: CASILGQGDYGYTF

D gene: TRBD1
J gene: TRBJ1-2
V gene: TRBV19
clone size: -
CDR3 DNA: TGTGCCAGTAGTAGAACAGGGGACTATGGCTACACCTTC
CDR3 protein: CASSRTGDYGYTF

D gene: -
J gene: TRBJ1-3
V gene: TRBV2
clone size: few
CDR3 DNA: TGTGCCAGCGTTATCGGTGTCGTGGGAAACACCATATATTTT
CDR3 protein: CASVIGVVGNTIYF

D gene: -
J gene: TRBJ2-7
V gene: TRBV19
clone size: -
CDR3 DNA: TGTGCCAGTAGTATAAGGGGTGGGGATGACGAGCAGTACTTC
CDR3 protein: CASSIRGGDDEQYF

D gene: -
J gene: TRBJ2-3
V gene: TRBV6-2/TRBV6-3
clone size: -
CDR3 DNA: TGTGCCAGCAGCCCAGGGGGGGCAGATACGCAGTATTTT
CDR3 protein: CASSPGGADTQYF

D gene: -
J gene: TRBJ1-4
V gene: TRBV3-1/TRBV3-2
clone size: -
CDR3 DNA: TGTGCCAGCAGCTTCGGACACACGTCGGGACTGTTTTTT
CDR3 protein: CASSFGHTSGLFF

D gene: TRBD1
J gene: TRBJ1-5
V gene: TRBV6-1
clone size: -
CDR3 DNA: TGTGCCAGCAGTGATGGGACTCACAGGGGACTTTTGGAGCCCCAGCATTTT
CDR3 protein: CASSDGTHRGLLEPQHF

D gene: -
J gene: TRBJ1-1
V gene: TRBV10-2
clone size: -
CDR3 DNA: TGCGCCAGCAGCACAGGGCACACTGAAGCTTTCTTT
CDR3 protein: CASSTGHTEAFF

D gene: -
J gene: TRBJ1-5
V gene: TRBV2
clone size: -
CDR3 DNA: TGTGCCAGCACAGGGGCCGCCCAATTACGGAATCAGCCCCAGCATTTT
CDR3 protein: CASTGAAQLRNQPQHF

D gene: TRBD1
J gene: TRBJ2-1
V gene: TRBV5-1
clone size: -
CDR3 DNA: TGCGCCAGCAGCTCGGGACAGGCGGACAATGAGCAGTTCTTC
CDR3 protein: CASSSGQADNEQFF

D gene: TRBD2
J gene: TRBJ2-3
V gene: TRBV7-8
clone size: few
CDR3 DNA: TGTGCCAGCAGCCGGACTAGCGGGAAAACAGATACGCAGTATTTT
CDR3 protein: CASSRTSGKTDTQYF

D gene: -
J gene: TRBJ2-3
V gene: TRBV19
clone size: once
CDR3 DNA: TGTGCCAGTAGTATTAGCCTGAGCACAGATACGCAGTATTTT
CDR3 protein: CASSISLSTDTQYF

D gene: TRBD1
J gene: TRBJ1-5
V gene: TRBV2
clone size: -
CDR3 DNA: TGTGCCAGCAGTGAACAGGGGGTGAGGAATCAGCCCCAGCATTTT
CDR3 protein: CASSEQGVRNQPQHF

D gene: TRBD1
J gene: TRBJ1-4
V gene: TRBV7-9
clone size: few
CDR3 DNA: TGTGCCAGCAGCCCGCGGACAGGATTAAATGAAAAACTGTTTTTT
CDR3 protein: CASSPRTGLNEKLFF